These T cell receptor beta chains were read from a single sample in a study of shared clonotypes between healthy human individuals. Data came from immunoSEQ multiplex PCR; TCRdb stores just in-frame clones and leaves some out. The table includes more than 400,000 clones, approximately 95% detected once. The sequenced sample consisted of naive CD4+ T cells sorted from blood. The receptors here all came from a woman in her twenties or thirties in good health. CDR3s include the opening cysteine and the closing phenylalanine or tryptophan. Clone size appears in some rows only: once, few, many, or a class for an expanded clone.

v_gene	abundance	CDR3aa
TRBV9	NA	CASSGGQGEIYEQYF
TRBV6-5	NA	CASSYSTSGSSEQYF
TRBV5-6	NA	CASSLFPAGNYGYTF
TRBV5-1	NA	CASSLVAGAETQYF
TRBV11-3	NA	CASSLFSGENTGELFF
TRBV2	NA	CASSEGVNEQYF
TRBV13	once	CASSFYWGNTEAFF
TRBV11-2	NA	CASSLQGAVAKNIQYF
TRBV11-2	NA	CASSRGAEQFF
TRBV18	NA	CASSPPSSWTSNTGELFF
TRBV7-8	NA	CASSSGQGSYEQYF
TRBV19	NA	CASSIVGVPRPQHF
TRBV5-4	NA	CASSLDLRSTEAFF
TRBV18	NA	CASSPNGERNTEAFF
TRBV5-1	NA	CASSLGWGAKNEQYF
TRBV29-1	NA	CSARGGASTEAFF
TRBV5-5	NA	CASSFRLAGEGYEQYF
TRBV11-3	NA	CASSFRDPGELFF
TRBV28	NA	CASSLEWGNQPQHF
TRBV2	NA	CASGPGQGSDTQYF
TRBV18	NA	CASSPPAPYEQYF
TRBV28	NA	CASSPTGARRTEAFF
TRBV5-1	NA	CASSLRGGETQYF
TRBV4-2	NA	CASSQDWGEKLFF
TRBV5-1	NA	CASSLGQGGYEQYF
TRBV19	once	CASTGGRGADQPQHF
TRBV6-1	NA	CASSETGWQMNTEAFF
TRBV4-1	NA	CASSQHRTSSYNEQFF
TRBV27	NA	CASSLGAGELGEQYF
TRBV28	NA	CASSFEVYGYTF
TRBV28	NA	CASSLIASGSYNEQFF
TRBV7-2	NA	CASSSRTGTEAFF
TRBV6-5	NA	CASSYSSGDYEQYF
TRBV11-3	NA	CASSLSQGTRDTQYF
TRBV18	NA	CASSPGQGLDGYTF
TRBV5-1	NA	CAGRGTGLYEEQYF
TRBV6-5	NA	CASSYSKVSAYEQYF
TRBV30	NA	CAWSGQGFYEQYF
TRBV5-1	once	CASSLQGPSPRGSGANVLTF
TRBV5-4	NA	CASSLARSDQETQYF
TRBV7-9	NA	CASSAQRGSYEQYF
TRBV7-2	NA	CASRWGRANTEAFF
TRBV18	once	CASSPRTGTGELFF
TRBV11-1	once	CASSLLAGGTYEQYF